This TCR beta chain was sequenced in a study of follicular helper T cells after annual influenza vaccination. Study summary: Some donors were sampled over the 2013-2014, 2014-2015 and 2015-2016 vaccinations. The study, taken as a whole, reports: For non-cTfh compartments, undersampling could not be ruled out. Yearly vaccinations repeatedly recalled conserved clonotypes in ICOS+CD38+ cTfh.

Here immunoSEQ multiplex PCR was the method, and the copy in TCRdb shows in-frame clones only, minus some. This sample carries roughly 7,000 clones, 84% of them seen once, and the ten largest clones take roughly 0.61%. Time point described: 2015-2016 season, 7 days after influenza vaccination. Adults received seasonal inactivated influenza vaccine, with sorted blood CD4 subsets sequenced before and after. In regard to this clone: Its antigen is still unknown.

V was pared by 3 bases and J by 3 bases, with 2 bases of the junction left unmatched. Per the germline V gene, CDR1 is SGHNT and CDR2 is YYREEE (reference sequence). The length of the CDR3 is 13 residues. This clonotype was sampled from an adult who received the influenza vaccine. This rearrangement joins TRBV5-4 to TRBJ2-5; 7 positions match TRBD1. Material: CXCR5- memory CD4+ T cells sorted from blood, obtained 7 days after influenza vaccination. CDR3 DNA sequence: TGTGCCAGCAGCTGGACAGGCGAAGAGACCCAGTACTTC. Translating it yields CASSWTGEETQYF.